The 26 T cell receptor beta chains below come from one sample, sequenced in a study of T cells of healthy individuals. TCRdb redid the calling of the 5' RACE reads with MiXCR, one entry per CDR3 protein. The table lists fewer than 70,000 distinct CDR3 sequences, about 14% of them singletons. These TCRs come from a human donor in good health.

This clonotype was detected many times. The chain has TRBV3-1 and TRBJ1-6, with D uncertain. CDR1 LGHDT and CDR2 YNNKEL come from the germline V gene (reference sequence). V lost 4 bases and J 9 bases, leaving 13 bases between the germline ends. The CDR3 consists of 14 residues. CDR3 protein: CASSPADGFSPLHF. The CDR3 DNA sequence: TGTGCCAGCAGCCCCGCGGACGGGTTTTCACCCCTCCACTTT.

This rearrangement joins TRBV6-2 or TRBV6-3 to TRBJ2-7; D is tentatively TRBD1 or TRBD2 (5 bases each). V dropped 2 bases and J dropped 13 bases, with 21 bases sitting between them. The CDR3 runs to 14 residues. CDR1 is MNHEY, CDR2 SVGEGT, per germline. CDR3 nucleotides: TGTGCCAGCAGTTACGCCGGACTGGGGACGAGCAATTACTTC. Its translation: CASSYAGLGTSNYF.

The chain uses TRBV29-1 and TRBJ1-5, with TRBD1 identical over 8 bases. CDR3 size: 13 residues. Germline assignment: CDR1 SQVTM and CDR2 ANQGSEA. The V and J ends lost 4 bases and 5 bases, in that order; junction bases with no gene match: 4. The chain's CDR3 is CSVVQGEHQPQHF. Here the CDR3 DNA reads TGCAGCGTTGTACAGGGGGAACATCAGCCCCAGCATTTT.

This chain joins TRBV29-1 and TRBJ1-6, with TRBD1 as a possible D gene (5 bases). CDR1 is SQVTM, CDR2 ANQGSEA, per germline. Trimming shortened V by 6 bases and J by 6 bases, and 15 bases separated the two germline ends. The CDR3 consists of 14 residues. CDR3 residues: CSVSGGSTNSPLHF. The CDR3 bases are TGCAGCGTGTCGGGGGGGTCAACTAATTCACCCCTCCACTTT.

This chain's CDR3 is CASSQVSYGYTF. The CDR3 bases are TGTGCCAGCAGCCAAGTCTCCTATGGCTACACCTTC. This chain links TRBV3-1 with TRBJ1-2, with D unclear. Germline CDR1 is LGHDT and CDR2 is YNNKEL (reference sequence). V dropped 1 base and J dropped 4 bases, with 4 bases sitting between them. The CDR3 runs 12 residues. Combining the CDR3 with reference TRBV3-1 and TRBJ1-2 gives the whole variable domain DTAVSQTPKYLVTQMGNDKSIKCEQNLGHDTMYWYKQDSKKFLKIMFSYNNKELIINETVPNRFSPKSPDKAHLNLHINSLELGDSAVYFCASSQVSYGYTFGSGTRLTVV.

In this sample, this clonotype turned up a few times. This rearrangement joins TRBV5-1 to TRBJ2-1; 10 bases map to TRBD1. CDR1 and CDR2 (germline): SGHRS, YFSETQ. Trimming took 4 bases from V and 8 from J; bases not matched to a gene: 6. The CDR3 has 14 residues. As DNA, the CDR3 is TGCGCCAGCAGCCGGGGACAGGGGATAGATGAGCAGTTCTTC. It is translated as CASSRGQGIDEQFF.

This clonotype was counted many times. The chain joins TRBV11-2 to TRBJ1-2; D call uncertain. Germline values: CDR1 SGHAT, CDR2 FQNNGV. The CDR3 totals 13 residues. Trimming removed 7 bases from V and 2 bases from J, with 11 bases in between. The DNA of the CDR3 is TGTGCCAGCACCCACAGCGCCAACTATGGCTACACCTTC. Protein sequence: CASTHSANYGYTF.

This clonotype was seen ten or more times. This chain uses TRBV13 with TRBJ2-7; D not resolved. The CDR3 is 14 amino acids. The V end was cut by 3 bases, the J end by 3 bases, with 12 bases between. CDR1 and CDR2 (germline): PRHDT, FYEKMQ (reference sequence). In DNA form, the CDR3 reads TGTGCCAGCAGCTTTGAACAGCGCCACTACGAGCAGTACTTC. It codes for CASSFEQRHYEQYF.

This chain uses TRBV20-1 with TRBJ2-7; a possible D gene is TRBD1 (5 bases). This CDR3 is built from 15 residues. Trimming pared 3 bases from V and 0 bases from J, leaving 15 bases between. The germline V gene encodes CDR1 DFQATT and CDR2 SNEGSKA (reference sequence). In DNA, the CDR3 is TGCAGTGCTAGCCTATCGTCAGGGAACTCCTACGAGCAGTACTTC. This codes for CSASLSSGNSYEQYF.

This clonotype was detected ten times or more. This sequence joins TRBV4-3 and TRBJ2-1; D is uncertain. V lost 0 bases and J 10 bases, leaving 16 bases between the germline ends. The CDR3 sequence is 15 residues long. Germline V gene lookup returns CDR1 LGHNA and CDR2 YSLEER. Here the CDR3 DNA reads TGCGCCAGCAGCCAAGATCGTGACTGGCGGTCGGAGCAGTTCTTC. Its translation is CASSQDRDWRSEQFF.

The V call is TRBV25-1, the J call TRBJ1-4; tentative D call: TRBD1 (5 bases). Germline V gives CDR1 MGHDK, CDR2 SYGVNS. V was pared by 1 base and J by 3 bases, with 9 bases between. The CDR3 totals 15 residues. The CDR3 DNA follows: TGTGCCAGCAGTGAATCGCAGGGATCTAATGAAAAACTGTTTTTT. Protein: CASSESQGSNEKLFF. Full variable domain (missing parts from reference TRBV25-1 and TRBJ1-4): EADIYQTPRYLVIGTGKKITLECSQTMGHDKMYWYQQDPGMELHLIHYSYGVNSTEKGDLSSESTVSRIRTEHFPLTLESARPSHTSQYLCASSESQGSNEKLFFGSGTQLSVL.

This clonotype came up many times. V is TRBV10-3 and J is TRBJ2-7; 7 nucleotides line up with TRBD2. The CDR3 is 15 residues long. The junction had 8 bases not matched to a gene; V was cut back by 4 bases and J by 2 bases. Germline V gene lookup returns CDR1 ENHRY and CDR2 SYGVKD. The CDR3 region is CAISVSTAGTYEQYF. CDR3 bases: TGTGCCATCAGTGTCTCGACAGCGGGAACCTACGAGCAGTACTTC.

This clonotype was counted only a few times. V and J are TRBV6-2 or TRBV6-3 and TRBJ1-2; perhaps TRBD1 as D (6 bases). This CDR3 region has 14 residues. Deletions cut 6 bases from V and 2 bases from J, with 13 bases between. Germline V gene lookup returns CDR1 MNHEY and CDR2 SVGEGT. The CDR3 nucleotides are TGTGCCAGCAGCGAAGGACAGATCAACTATGGCTACACCTTC. Translation gives CASSEGQINYGYTF.

This chain uses TRBV9 with TRBJ2-5; 15 bases line up with TRBD2. There are 18 residues in the CDR3. Germline-derived CDR1 and CDR2 are SGDLS and YYNGEE. V shed 4 bases and J 2 bases; nucleotides not matched to a gene: 9. The CDR3 DNA is TGTGCCAGCAGCTATGGACTAGCGGGGGGGGCGAAACAAGAGACCCAGTACTTC. Translation: CASSYGLAGGAKQETQYF.

This clonotype has only one observation. This chain uses TRBV7-9 with TRBJ2-3; D possibly matches TRBD1 or TRBD2 (5 bases each). CDR1 is SEHNR, CDR2 FQNEAQ, per germline (reference sequence). V was pared by 4 bases and J by 0 bases, with 11 bases between. The CDR3 has 15 residues. The CDR3 protein is CASSSRDLSTDTQYF. The CDR3, as DNA: TGTGCCAGCAGCTCTCGGGACCTAAGCACAGATACGCAGTATTTT.

This clonotype was counted between two and nine times. The rearrangement links TRBV20-1 to TRBJ2-2, with TRBD2 matching over 12 bases. The junction had 10 bases not matched to a gene; V was cut back by 0 bases and J by 5 bases. CDR1 and CDR2 (germline): DFQATT, SNEGSKA (reference sequence). CDR3 size: 18 residues. CDR3 DNA sequence: TGCAGTGCTAGAGAAGGACTAGCGGGAAAGACGAGGACCGGGGAGCTGTTTTTT. Translated: CSAREGLAGKTRTGELFF.

In its sample, this clonotype was seen many times. The gene calls are TRBV21-1 and TRBJ2-1; the D call in the table, TRBD2, was not verified against the DNA. TRBV21-1 is termed a pseudogene. The CDR3 extends over 20 amino acids. CDR3 protein: CASSKEASGSHLLGYNEQFF. For the CDR3, the DNA is TGTGCCAGCAGCAAAGAGGCTAGCGGGAGCCACCTCTTAGGTTACAATGAGCAGTTCTTC.

At least ten counts were recorded for this clonotype. This chain connects TRBV7-9 to TRBJ2-5, with D tentatively TRBD1 or TRBD2 (5 bases each). Germline CDR1 reads SEHNR; CDR2 reads FQNEAQ (reference sequence). The CDR3 runs to 15 residues. Trimming pared 7 bases from V and 2 bases from J, leaving 17 bases between. CDR3 coding DNA: TGTGCCAGCATAAGGGGCTGGGAGCGGCAAGAGACCCAGTACTTC. This translates into CASIRGWERQETQYF. Complete variable domain (other parts from reference TRBV7-9 and TRBJ2-5): DTGVSQNPRHKITKRGQNVTFRCDPISEHNRLYWYRQTLGQGPEFLTYFQNEAQLEKSRLLSDRFSAERPKGSFSTLEIQRTEQGDSAMYLCASIRGWERQETQYFGPGTRLLVL.

This clonotype has more than one count but fewer than ten. V gene TRBV6-1 combines with J gene TRBJ2-1, with D hard to call. The CDR3 runs to 11 residues. The germline V gene has CDR1 MNHNS and CDR2 SASEGT. Trimming stripped 1 base from V and 6 bases from J, with 1 base between. The CDR3 is CASSEVNEQFF. The CDR3 DNA follows: TGTGCCAGCAGTGAAGTCAATGAGCAGTTCTTC.

This clonotype was detected a few times. The chain employs TRBV27 and TRBJ2-3, with D unclear. V lost 2 bases, J lost 6 bases, and 9 bases lay in between. Germline assignment: CDR1 MNHEY and CDR2 SMNVEV (reference sequence). The CDR3 is made up of 13 amino acids. The CDR3 DNA sequence: TGTGCCAGCAGTTTAGATTTCCCGGATACGCAGTATTTT. Protein sequence: CASSLDFPDTQYF.

This clonotype was detected many times. The rearrangement uses TRBV21-1 and TRBJ1-6; no check of the table's D call, TRBD1, against the DNA was made. TRBV21-1 is a pseudogene. This CDR3 region has 14 residues. The CDR3 coding sequence is TGTGCCAGCTATCCCGGGACCTCAAATTCACCCCTCCACTTT. This translates into CASYPGTSNSPLHF.

In its sample, this clonotype was seen many times. J is TRBJ2-7 and V is TRBV6-5, with 8 bases that match TRBD2. Germline values: CDR1 MNHEY, CDR2 SVGAGI. With V trimmed by 5 bases and J by 1 base, 10 bases remained unmatched. This CDR3 is built from 16 residues. The CDR3 reads CASSAQPGLGSYEQYF. The CDR3, as DNA: TGTGCCAGCAGTGCACAACCGGGACTAGGTTCCTACGAGCAGTACTTC.

The table lists this clonotype with many counts. V usage is TRBV4-3 and J usage is TRBJ2-7, with D tentatively TRBD1 (5 bases). Deletions cut 3 bases from V and 4 bases from J, with 16 bases between. Looked up from germline, CDR1 is LGHNA and CDR2 is YSLEER. The CDR3 extends over 15 amino acids. The CDR3 is CASSHSWSREYEQYF. CDR3 DNA sequence: TGCGCCAGCAGCCACTCCTGGAGCAGGGAATACGAGCAGTACTTC.

This clonotype has at least ten counts. The chain employs TRBV18 and TRBJ1-3; 7 bases are a match to TRBD1. V gave up 6 bases and J gave up 2 bases; unmatched junction bases: 4. CDR1 is KGHSH, CDR2 LQKENI, per germline. The CDR3 totals 14 residues. CDR3 DNA sequence: TGTGCCAGCTCGGGGACAGCCACTGGAAACACCATATATTTT. Its translation: CASSGTATGNTIYF.

The table lists this clonotype with many counts. This chain connects TRBV7-9 to TRBJ2-3; D is ambiguous. The CDR3 extends over 11 amino acids. V lost 3 bases and J lost 5, with 3 bases in between. Germline lookup yields CDR1 SEHNR and CDR2 FQNEAQ (reference sequence). The CDR3 protein is CASSFEDTQYF. The CDR3 nucleotides are TGTGCCAGCAGCTTTGAAGATACGCAGTATTTT.

The chain combines TRBV4-2 with TRBJ2-2; D may be TRBD2 (5 bases). The germline V gene encodes CDR1 LGHNA and CDR2 YNFKEQ. The V gene lost 8 bases and the J gene lost 1 base, with 11 bases spanning the gap. The length of the CDR3 is 14 residues. The CDR3 coding sequence is TGTGCCAGCCGGACGAGGGTGAACACCGGGGAGCTGTTTTTT. It codes for CASRTRVNTGELFF.